Each of the 7 T cell receptor beta chains below was sequenced from the same sample in a study of regulatory T cells in long-lasting Graves disease (dated by TCRdb to the early 2020s). What the time point label conveys for this sample: persistent/refractory GD, antithyroid drugs over 5 years with positive TRAb. For both TCR sequencing and RNA sequencing, RNA was extracted from PBMCs in TRIzol. The library was made by multiplex PCR. The run used an Illumina HiSeq 4000. CDR3 regions were amplified by Arm-PCR with iRepertoire HTBI primers to construct TCR beta libraries. TCRdb cleaned the public reads at Q25 with fastp, built clones with MiXCR and kept in-frame beta chains. A single entry per CDR3 protein holds the most common genes and DNA from its merged rows. This sample comprises about 460,000 distinct CDR3 sequences, 22% of them detected only once. The top ten clones comprise 10% to 15% of the sample.

The material sequenced was peripheral blood mononuclear cells (PBMCs), taken when the disease was refractory, from a patient treated with antithyroid drugs. All receptors come from a female donor with Graves disease.

In regard to this clonotype: One end of the junction does not line up with germline, which may come from a read error. The CDR3 loop reads CASRELRGNTTYF. DNA of the CDR3: TGTGCCAGCAGGGAGCTGCGCGGAAACACCACATATTTT. The chain carries TRBV12-3 or TRBV12-4 and TRBJ1-3; D gene uncertain. The CDR3 covers 13 residues.

J is TRBJ1-2 and V is TRBV19; a weak D match, TRBD1 (6 bases). The CDR3 consists of 12 residues. Deletions cut 7 bases from V and 3 bases from J, with 9 bases between. CDR1 and CDR2 (germline): LNHDA, SQIVND (reference sequence). CDR3 DNA sequence: TGTGCCAGTAACAGGGTCGACTATGGCTACACCTTC. As protein: CASNRVDYGYTF. Together with reference TRBV19 and TRBJ1-2, the CDR3 gives the full variable domain: DGGITQSPKYLFRKEGQNVTLSCEQNLNHDAMYWYRQDPGQGLRLIYYSQIVNDFQKGDIAEGYSVSREKKESFPLTVTSAQKNPTAFYLCASNRVDYGYTFGSGTRLTVV.

This clonotype was observed at least ten times. The chain employs TRBV3-1 and TRBJ1-2; D uncertain. Between the trimmed V and J ends, which lost 2 bases and 4 bases, there was a span of 14 bases. The CDR3 contains 15 residues. Per the germline V gene, CDR1 is LGHDT and CDR2 is YNNKEL (reference sequence). CDR3 bases: TGTGCCAGCAGCCAACTCGGGCGTTACGGCTATGGCTACACCTTC. This sequence encodes CASSQLGRYGYGYTF.

This clonotype was recorded many times. The CDR3 DNA reads as TGTGCCAGCAGTGAATCAGGGGGAGCCAAAAACATTCAGTACTTC. It specifies CASSESGGAKNIQYF. The chain combines TRBV2 with TRBJ2-4, with TRBD1 identical over 7 bases. The V gene's germline CDR1 is SNHLY and CDR2 FYNNEI. This CDR3 is built from 15 residues. With V trimmed by 2 bases and J by 0 bases, 1 base remained unmatched.

This clonotype was seen ten or more times. CDR3: CASSFTSGATYEQYF. Written as DNA, the CDR3 is TGTGCCAGCAGCTTTACTAGCGGAGCAACCTACGAGCAGTACTTC. The chain uses TRBV11-2 and TRBJ2-7, with 8 bases that match TRBD2. The junction had 6 bases not matched to a gene; V was cut back by 3 bases and J by 2 bases. CDR1 SGHAT and CDR2 FQNNGV come from the germline V gene. The CDR3 spans 15 residues.

This clonotype has a handful of counts. The J gene is TRBJ1-1, the V gene TRBV5-1; possible D gene TRBD1, 6 bases. The CDR3 has 15 amino acids. Between the trimmed V and J ends, which lost 4 bases and 3 bases, there was a span of 16 bases. In germline, CDR1 is SGHRS, CDR2 YFSETQ. CDR3 sequence (DNA): TGCGCCAGCAGCCCGGGACAACTCGCGGACACTGAAGCTTTCTTT. As protein: CASSPGQLADTEAFF.

This clonotype was counted ten times or more. This rearrangement joins TRBV11-2 to TRBJ2-5, with a tentative D call TRBD2 (6 bases). Trimming stripped 0 bases from V and 2 bases from J, with 13 bases between. This CDR3 has 16 amino acids. Looked up from germline, CDR1 is SGHAT and CDR2 is FQNNGV. The CDR3 region is CASSLDPAGIQETQYF. The CDR3 DNA is TGTGCCAGCAGCTTAGATCCGGCGGGAATACAAGAGACCCAGTACTTC.